The rows below give T cell receptor beta chains drawn from one sample of a study of human T cells and chemical hapten exposure. MiXCR, run by TCRdb on the RACE reads, gives a single entry per CDR3 protein. The table includes about 380,000 distinct CDR3 sequences, 4.8% detected once. The specimen comprised whole blood, sampled in connection with sensitization to the hapten diphenylcyclopropenone (DPC). Receptors originate from a woman between 45 and 65 years old with alopecia areata. Some clones in this sample may be carry-over from other donors' samples. CDR3s include the opening cysteine and the closing phenylalanine or tryptophan. Each record gives: clone size, D gene, V gene, J gene, CDR3 DNA, CDR3 protein. D genes are given only for firm matches. Part of the rows lack a size; the others show once, few, many or a class for expanded clones.

clone_size: many
d_call: TRBD2
v_call: TRBV29-1
j_call: TRBJ2-1
cdr3_nt: TGCAGCGGCGGGACTAGCGGGATGCATGAGCAGTTCTTC
cdr3_aa: CSGGTSGMHEQFF

clone_size: few
d_call: -
v_call: TRBV5-6
j_call: TRBJ2-7
cdr3_nt: TGTGCCAGCAGCGTAGCAGGACAGCCCTACGAGCAGTACTTC
cdr3_aa: CASSVAGQPYEQYF

clone_size: many
d_call: TRBD1
v_call: TRBV6-5
j_call: TRBJ1-1
cdr3_nt: TGTGCCAGCAGTCCCCTGACAGGGTATGAAGCTTTCTTT
cdr3_aa: CASSPLTGYEAFF

clone_size: many
d_call: -
v_call: TRBV5-4
j_call: TRBJ2-1
cdr3_nt: TGTGCCAGCAGCTTGGGAGAGGGGCGAATGAATGAGCAGTTCTTC
cdr3_aa: CASSLGEGRMNEQFF

clone_size: -
d_call: TRBD1
v_call: TRBV30
j_call: TRBJ2-7
cdr3_nt: TGTGCCTGGAGTCCCGGGACAGCGCGAATCTACGAGCAGTACTTC
cdr3_aa: CAWSPGTARIYEQYF

clone_size: many
d_call: TRBD1
v_call: TRBV12-3/TRBV12-4
j_call: TRBJ2-3
cdr3_nt: TGTGCCAGCAGACAGACAGGGACAGATACGCAGTATTTT
cdr3_aa: CASRQTGTDTQYF

clone_size: many
d_call: -
v_call: TRBV30
j_call: TRBJ2-1
cdr3_nt: TGTGCCTGGGACAGGCGTGGCGGAGGCTCCTACAATGAGCAGTTCTTC
cdr3_aa: CAWDRRGGGSYNEQFF

clone_size: few
d_call: -
v_call: TRBV5-1
j_call: TRBJ1-1
cdr3_nt: TGCGCCAGCAGCTTGGAGGGGTCTCGTAACACTGAAGCTTTCTTT
cdr3_aa: CASSLEGSRNTEAFF

clone_size: few
d_call: -
v_call: TRBV7-8
j_call: TRBJ2-7
cdr3_nt: TGTGCCAGCGGCCCCCGCCCGAGCTCCTACGAGCAGTACTTC
cdr3_aa: CASGPRPSSYEQYF

clone_size: few
d_call: -
v_call: TRBV7-6
j_call: TRBJ1-6
cdr3_nt: TGTGCCAGCAGCTTAGGAGGGGACCGTCTTTCACCCCTCCACTTT
cdr3_aa: CASSLGGDRLSPLHF

clone_size: many
d_call: TRBD1
v_call: TRBV5-6
j_call: TRBJ1-1
cdr3_nt: TGTGCCAGCACCGGCGACAGGGGGCGAAACACTGAAGCTTTCTTT
cdr3_aa: CASTGDRGRNTEAFF

clone_size: -
d_call: -
v_call: TRBV2
j_call: TRBJ2-2
cdr3_nt: TGTGCCAGCCTCGGACAGCACACCGGGGAGCTGTTTTTT
cdr3_aa: CASLGQHTGELFF

clone_size: -
d_call: -
v_call: TRBV3-1
j_call: TRBJ2-5
cdr3_nt: TGTGCCAGCAGCCAGCTGACAGGTCAAGAGACCCAGTACTTC
cdr3_aa: CASSQLTGQETQYF

clone_size: few
d_call: TRBD1
v_call: TRBV7-9
j_call: TRBJ2-1
cdr3_nt: TGTGCCAGCAGTTCCCGACAGGGGGCGTCAGATGAGCAGTTCTTC
cdr3_aa: CASSSRQGASDEQFF

clone_size: few
d_call: -
v_call: TRBV7-8
j_call: TRBJ1-1
cdr3_nt: TGTGCCAGCTCCCCCGGAGGTCGCGAAGCTTTCTTT
cdr3_aa: CASSPGGREAFF

clone_size: many
d_call: -
v_call: TRBV28
j_call: TRBJ2-7
cdr3_nt: TGTGCCAGCAGCCTGGAGGGGTCCCTCTCCTACGAGCAGTACTTC
cdr3_aa: CASSLEGSLSYEQYF

clone_size: -
d_call: -
v_call: TRBV5-1
j_call: TRBJ2-1
cdr3_nt: TGCGCCAGCAGGTTAGTACTCACGGAGCAGTTCTTC
cdr3_aa: CASRLVLTEQFF

clone_size: many
d_call: -
v_call: TRBV5-6
j_call: TRBJ2-7
cdr3_nt: TGTGCCAGCAGCATACCTGGCTCTTCTAGCTCCTACGAGCAGTACTTC
cdr3_aa: CASSIPGSSSSYEQYF

clone_size: -
d_call: TRBD1
v_call: TRBV6-1
j_call: TRBJ1-4
cdr3_nt: TGTGCCAGCCGACGGACAGGCGAAACTAATGAAAAACTGTTTTTT
cdr3_aa: CASRRTGETNEKLFF

clone_size: many
d_call: -
v_call: TRBV12-3/TRBV12-4
j_call: TRBJ2-7
cdr3_nt: TGTGCCAGCAGTTTATGGGGGAGCGAGCAGTACTTC
cdr3_aa: CASSLWGSEQYF

clone_size: many
d_call: TRBD1
v_call: TRBV4-2
j_call: TRBJ2-7
cdr3_nt: TGTGCCAGCAGCCAAACTGGGACAGATCCTACCTACGAGCAGTACTTC
cdr3_aa: CASSQTGTDPTYEQYF

clone_size: many
d_call: -
v_call: TRBV27
j_call: TRBJ2-3
cdr3_nt: TGTGCCAGCAGTTTCGGATTTCCCTCTCACACAGATACGCAGTATTTT
cdr3_aa: CASSFGFPSHTDTQYF

clone_size: many
d_call: TRBD1
v_call: TRBV9
j_call: TRBJ1-2
cdr3_nt: TGTGCCGGGGAGGGGGCACAAGGCTACACCTTC
cdr3_aa: CAGEGAQGYTF

clone_size: few
d_call: -
v_call: TRBV18
j_call: TRBJ1-6
cdr3_nt: TGTGCCAGCTCACCTAAAGAGAATTCACCCCTCCACTTT
cdr3_aa: CASSPKENSPLHF

clone_size: many
d_call: TRBD1
v_call: TRBV7-2
j_call: TRBJ1-1
cdr3_nt: TGTGCCAGCAGCTTAGGGCAGGGGGAAGCTGAAGCTTTCTTT
cdr3_aa: CASSLGQGEAEAFF

clone_size: many
d_call: TRBD2
v_call: TRBV29-1
j_call: TRBJ2-3
cdr3_nt: TGCAGCGTTGAGGGGGCTAGCGGGGCGACTTTCACAGATACGCAGTATTTT
cdr3_aa: CSVEGASGATFTDTQYF

clone_size: many
d_call: -
v_call: TRBV6-2/TRBV6-3
j_call: TRBJ2-5
cdr3_nt: TGTGCCAGCAGTTACTCGGGGGGTATGGAGACCCAGTACTTC
cdr3_aa: CASSYSGGMETQYF

clone_size: -
d_call: TRBD2
v_call: TRBV5-4
j_call: TRBJ2-7
cdr3_nt: TGTGCCAGCAGCTTGGACCCGGGAGGGTCCTACGAGCAGTACTTC
cdr3_aa: CASSLDPGGSYEQYF

clone_size: many
d_call: TRBD2
v_call: TRBV7-2
j_call: TRBJ2-3
cdr3_nt: TGTGCCAGCAGGGAGGCGGGAGGTGGCACAGATACGCAGTATTTT
cdr3_aa: CASREAGGGTDTQYF

clone_size: many
d_call: -
v_call: TRBV4-2
j_call: TRBJ2-7
cdr3_nt: TGTGCCAGCAGCCAGGAAGCGGGTATCCCCTACGAGCAGTACTTC
cdr3_aa: CASSQEAGIPYEQYF

clone_size: many
d_call: -
v_call: TRBV6-6
j_call: TRBJ1-5
cdr3_nt: TGTGCCAGCAGCAAGCCGGGCGTTAGCAATCAGCCCCAGCATTTT
cdr3_aa: CASSKPGVSNQPQHF

clone_size: many
d_call: TRBD2
v_call: TRBV4-1
j_call: TRBJ2-2
cdr3_nt: TGCGCCAGCAGCAACCCGGGACTAGCGGGAGGACCCACCGGGGAGCTGTTTTTT
cdr3_aa: CASSNPGLAGGPTGELFF

clone_size: many
d_call: -
v_call: TRBV6-6
j_call: TRBJ1-1
cdr3_nt: TGTGCCAGCAATATTAGGGAGACAGCTCTGAACACTGAAGCTTTCTTT
cdr3_aa: CASNIRETALNTEAFF

clone_size: few
d_call: -
v_call: TRBV2
j_call: TRBJ1-1
cdr3_nt: TGTGCCAGCGGGGGGCGGCCCGCGGCTTTCTTT
cdr3_aa: CASGGRPAAFF

clone_size: many
d_call: -
v_call: TRBV7-9
j_call: TRBJ1-4
cdr3_nt: TGTGCCAGCAGCCTACCGGGGGCACAGAATGAAAAACTGTTTTTT
cdr3_aa: CASSLPGAQNEKLFF

clone_size: few
d_call: TRBD2
v_call: TRBV6-5
j_call: TRBJ2-7
cdr3_nt: TGTGCCAGCAGTTACCTTGGGACTAGCGGGACAGCCTACGAGCAGTACTTC
cdr3_aa: CASSYLGTSGTAYEQYF

clone_size: many
d_call: TRBD1
v_call: TRBV6-1
j_call: TRBJ1-2
cdr3_nt: TGTGCCAGCAGTGAATTTACAGGGGCTATTTATGGCTACACCTTC
cdr3_aa: CASSEFTGAIYGYTF

clone_size: many
d_call: -
v_call: TRBV7-2
j_call: TRBJ2-3
cdr3_nt: TGTGCCAGCAGCTTTAGTGCGGCTACGCAGTATTTT
cdr3_aa: CASSFSAATQYF

clone_size: few
d_call: TRBD1
v_call: TRBV2
j_call: TRBJ2-2
cdr3_nt: TGTGCCAGCTTTACGACAGGGTCCGGGGAGCTGTTTTTT
cdr3_aa: CASFTTGSGELFF

clone_size: many
d_call: -
v_call: TRBV12-5
j_call: TRBJ2-5
cdr3_nt: TGTGCTAGTGGGACATCCGGGGGCCAAGAGACCCAGTACTTC
cdr3_aa: CASGTSGGQETQYF

clone_size: many
d_call: -
v_call: TRBV6-5
j_call: TRBJ2-7
cdr3_nt: TGTGCCAGCAGTATTCGGGACACGAACTACGAGCAGTACTTC
cdr3_aa: CASSIRDTNYEQYF

clone_size: few
d_call: TRBD1
v_call: TRBV3-1
j_call: TRBJ2-7
cdr3_nt: TGTGCCAGCAGCCCGGGGACAGCCCCCCTGGAGCAGTACTTC
cdr3_aa: CASSPGTAPLEQYF

clone_size: many
d_call: -
v_call: TRBV11-2
j_call: TRBJ2-3
cdr3_nt: TGTGCCAGCAGCTGGGGCGGAGCTAGCACAGATACGCAGTATTTT
cdr3_aa: CASSWGGASTDTQYF

clone_size: many
d_call: -
v_call: TRBV28
j_call: TRBJ2-7
cdr3_nt: TGTGCCAGCAGCATCCCCTCCTACGAGCAGTACTTC
cdr3_aa: CASSIPSYEQYF

clone_size: -
d_call: -
v_call: TRBV5-4
j_call: TRBJ2-3
cdr3_nt: TGTGCCAGCAGCGGGGAATCAGATACGCAGTATTTT
cdr3_aa: CASSGESDTQYF